The rows below give T cell receptor beta chains drawn from one sample of a study of blood T cell repertoires in COVID-19. Repertoires were generated with immunoSEQ multiplex PCR, while TCRdb's copy carries only in-frame clones and drops some. This table has 63,000 or so clones, 82% appearing once. Sequenced: peripheral blood. These receptor sequences come from an elderly man with active COVID-19. The CDR3 runs from the conserved cysteine through the conserved F or W. The D gene is left open where the match is weak. Clone size appears in some rows only: once, few, many, or a class for an expanded clone.

d_call j_call v_call clone_size cdr3_aa cdr3_nt
- TRBJ2-2 TRBV5-6 - CASSYTGNTGELFF TGTGCCAGCAGTTATACAGGGAACACCGGGGAGCTGTTTTTT
TRBD1 TRBJ2-7 TRBV5-1 - CASSSAGQGTEQYF TGCGCCAGCAGCTCCGCCGGACAGGGAACCGAGCAGTACTTC
- TRBJ2-5 TRBV15 - CATSGNRLQETQYF TGTGCCACCAGCGGTAACAGGTTACAAGAGACCCAGTACTTC
TRBD1 TRBJ1-2 TRBV7-9 - CASSLPGQDKYTF TGTGCCAGCAGCCTACCGGGACAGGACAAATACACCTTC
- TRBJ2-2 TRBV2 - CASSEDGLVLATGSTGELFF TGTGCCAGCAGTGAAGATGGCCTCGTCCTAGCGACAGGGAGCACCGGGGAGCTGTTTTTT
TRBD2 TRBJ2-7 TRBV5-6 few CASSSRLAGGQNEQYF TGTGCCAGCAGCTCTAGACTAGCGGGAGGGCAAAACGAGCAGTACTTC
- TRBJ1-5 TRBV6-1 - CASSELTLSGQPQHF TGTGCCAGCAGTGAATTGACTCTAAGTGGACAGCCCCAGCATTTT
- TRBJ1-5 TRBV18 - CASSPGGNQPQHF TGTGCCAGCTCACCAGGGGGGAATCAGCCCCAGCATTTT
TRBD1 TRBJ1-1 TRBV11-2 - CASSTVRDRVMNTEAFF TGTGCCAGCAGCACCGTCCGGGACAGGGTCATGAACACTGAAGCTTTCTTT
TRBD1 TRBJ2-7 TRBV6-5 - CASSTGTGAYEQYF TGTGCCAGCAGCACCGGGACAGGGGCCTACGAGCAGTACTTC
TRBD2 TRBJ2-7 TRBV7-8 - CASSLPTSGPSSYEQYF TGTGCCAGCAGCTTACCAACTAGCGGGCCTAGCTCCTACGAGCAGTACTTC
TRBD2 TRBJ2-2 TRBV11-3 - CASSSGLAGVPGELFF TGTGCCAGCAGCTCGGGACTAGCGGGGGTCCCCGGGGAGCTGTTTTTT
TRBD1 TRBJ2-7 TRBV5-1 - CASSLGQGAYEQYF TGCGCCAGCAGCTTGGGACAGGGGGCTTACGAGCAGTACTTC
- TRBJ2-3 TRBV2 - CASSDPRSGTDTQYF TGTGCCAGCAGTGATCCCCGCAGTGGCACAGATACGCAGTATTTT
TRBD1 TRBJ2-6 TRBV19 - CASSEDRVGANVLTF TGTGCCAGTAGTGAGGACAGGGTCGGGGCCAACGTCCTGACTTTC
- TRBJ1-4 TRBV6-1 - CASSEGRYATNEKLFF TGTGCCAGCAGTGAAGGGCGGTATGCAACTAATGAAAAACTGTTTTTT
TRBD1 TRBJ1-2 TRBV6-5 - CASSERGQGADGYTF TGTGCCAGCAGCGAGAGGGGACAGGGGGCGGATGGCTACACCTTC
- TRBJ1-1 TRBV5-4 - CASSLVGSGTEAFF TGTGCCAGCAGCTTGGTAGGTTCGGGCACTGAAGCTTTCTTT
- TRBJ2-5 TRBV4-2 - CASKGETQYF TGTGCCAGTAAGGGGGAGACCCAGTACTTC
- TRBJ1-1 TRBV19 once CASSARVGNTEAFF TGTGCCAGTTCTGCACGCGTTGGGAACACTGAAGCTTTCTTT
- TRBJ1-1 TRBV28 - CASSSQIPNTEAFF TGTGCCAGCAGTTCCCAGATCCCGAACACTGAAGCTTTCTTT
- TRBJ2-7 TRBV7-2 - CASSFQGMGEQYF TGTGCCAGCAGCTTCCAGGGGATGGGCGAGCAGTACTTT
TRBD2 TRBJ2-3 TRBV9 - CASSVDQRGPTDTQYF TGTGCCAGCAGCGTAGATCAGCGGGGACCCACAGATACGCAGTATTTT
- TRBJ1-4 TRBV6-2/TRBV6-3 - CASSYPGEKLFF TGTGCCAGCAGTTACCCGGGAGAAAAACTGTTTTTT
TRBD2 TRBJ2-2 TRBV7-9 - CASKPPGLAGNTGELFF TGTGCCAGCAAGCCCCCCGGACTAGCGGGGAACACCGGGGAGCTGTTTTTT
TRBD1 TRBJ1-4 TRBV5-1 - CASSLEGQGAGGEKLFF TGCGCCAGCAGCTTGGAGGGACAGGGGGCTGGAGGTGAAAAACTGTTTTTT
TRBD2 TRBJ2-7 TRBV7-2 - CASSMGRGAGESSYEQYF TGTGCCAGCAGCATGGGACGTGGAGCGGGAGAGTCGTCCTACGAGCAGTACTTC
- TRBJ1-5 TRBV7-8 once CASRGYSNQPQHF TGTGCCAGCCGAGGGTATAGCAATCAGCCCCAGCATTTT
- TRBJ1-1 TRBV5-1 once CASSTGHQNTEAFF TGCGCCAGTTCGACGGGACACCAGAACACTGAAGCTTTCTTT
- TRBJ2-1 TRBV4-2 - CASSQGAGQSYNEQFF TGTGCCAGCAGCCAAGGGGCGGGGCAATCCTACAATGAGCAGTTCTTC
TRBD1 TRBJ1-1 TRBV30 - CAWSSIHRGEAFF TGTGCCTGGAGTTCCATCCACAGGGGGGAAGCTTTCTTT
- TRBJ2-3 TRBV24-1 - CATSDPQGRAADTQYF TGTGCCACCAGTGATCCGCAGGGGAGGGCGGCAGATACGCAGTATTTT
TRBD2 TRBJ2-5 TRBV7-2 - CASSLALAGGGETQYF TGTGCCAGCAGCTTAGCACTAGCGGGAGGGGGAGAGACCCAGTACTTC
TRBD1 TRBJ1-2 TRBV24-1 - CATTDRGSSGYTF TGTGCCACCACCGACAGGGGGTCCTCTGGCTACACCTTC
TRBD2 TRBJ2-1 TRBV6-5 - CASSPLAGGLNEQFF TGTGCCAGCAGTCCGCTAGCGGGGGGGCTAAATGAGCAGTTCTTC
- TRBJ2-6 TRBV9 - CASSVVQGSGANVLTF TGTGCCAGCAGCGTAGTTCAGGGGTCTGGGGCCAACGTCCTGACTTTC
TRBD2 TRBJ2-7 TRBV19 - CASGRPGGTPSGEQYF TGTGCCAGCGGACGTCCGGGAGGGACACCCTCGGGGGAGCAGTACTTC
- TRBJ1-1 TRBV3-1/TRBV3-2 - CASRGGTEAFF TGTGCCAGCAGGGGGGGGACTGAAGCTTTCTTT
TRBD2 TRBJ2-3 TRBV27 - CASGTSGGAPWADTQYF TGTGCCAGCGGGACTAGCGGGGGGGCGCCTTGGGCAGATACGCAGTATTTT
- TRBJ2-1 TRBV7-2 - CASSLRGEYNEQFF TGTGCCAGCAGCTTAAGGGGCGAATACAATGAGCAGTTCTTC